The entry that follows covers one TCR beta chain sequence. V lost 0 bases and J lost 4, with 13 bases in between. The CDR3 contains 15 residues. Germline CDR1 reads SGDLS; CDR2 reads YYNGEE. The data belong to a study of cytomegalovirus exposure and HLA in healthy donors. Use of 60 Vbeta and 13 Jbeta primers characterized the PCR. Clones were sequenced by immunoSEQ multiplex PCR, and TCRdb holds only the in-frame ones, with some missing. Of fewer than 200,000 clones in the sample, 70% to 90% were seen once. The sample taken for sequencing was PBMCs. The rearrangement links TRBV9 to TRBJ1-2; D is undetermined. This receptor was obtained from a young woman in good health and CMV-seropositive. Here the CDR3 reads CASSVASEVSYGYTF. The CDR3 coding sequence is TGTGCCAGCAGCGTAGCTAGTGAGGTTTCCTATGGCTACACCTTC.